These 29 T cell receptor beta chains were sequenced from one sample in a study of T-cell memory formation after mild COVID-19. TCRdb reprocessed the 5' RACE reads via MiXCR and lists one record per CDR3 protein. Of fewer than 700,000 distinct CDR3 sequences listed, 15% to 20% are singletons. Sequencing used PBMCs or a T cell subset sorted from them (not recorded which). The receptor set was obtained from an adult woman who had mild COVID-19 (a few samples of this study predate the infection). Cell type and time point are not known.

This chain uses TRBV12-3 or TRBV12-4 with TRBJ1-2; 7 nucleotides match TRBD1. J was trimmed by 4 bases and V by 5 bases; bases with no gene match: 4. The length of the CDR3 is 13 residues. The CDR3 loop is CASSTDRAYGYTF. The CDR3 DNA reads TGTGCCAGCAGTACCGACAGGGCCTATGGCTACACCTTC.

This clonotype was detected a few times. The rearrangement joins TRBV12-3 or TRBV12-4 to TRBJ1-2; D is unresolved. Trimming removed 1 base from V and 5 bases from J, with 17 bases in between. This CDR3 comprises 16 residues. The CDR3: CASSLEPGGRPYGYTF. The CDR3 bases are TGTGCCAGCAGTTTAGAGCCGGGAGGACGGCCATATGGCTACACCTTC.

This clonotype was observed a few times. The rearrangement joins TRBV6-5 to TRBJ2-5; TRBD1 agrees at 9 bases. Germline trimming cut 5 bases from V and 3 bases from J; bases unmatched to any gene: 13. Germline-derived CDR1 and CDR2 are MNHEY and SVGAGI. The CDR3 contains 17 residues. The CDR3 DNA reads as TGTGCCAGCAGTCCTCAGGATACAGGGGGCGAAGAAGAGACCCAGTACTTC. Its protein is CASSPQDTGGEEETQYF.

V and J are TRBV5-6 and TRBJ2-3; D not resolved. CDR3 size: 14 residues. Trimming took off 2 bases at V and 6 bases at J, with 13 bases between the two ends. CDR1 is SGHDT and CDR2 is YYEEEE in the germline V gene. The CDR3 DNA sequence: TGTGCCAGCAGCTTTACCGGGCGAGGCGATACGCAGTATTTT. Its protein product is CASSFTGRGDTQYF.

The chain carries TRBV6-5 and TRBJ1-2; maybe TRBD1 (5 bases). This CDR3 is built from 14 residues. V was clipped by 8 bases and J by 0 bases, with 13 bases between them. Germline CDR1 MNHEY, CDR2 SVGAGI. CDR3 sequence reads: CASGQGRPNYGYTF. DNA of the CDR3: TGTGCCAGCGGTCAGGGAAGGCCTAACTATGGCTACACCTTC.

The V gene is TRBV27, the J gene TRBJ2-1; D remains ambiguous. CDR1 and CDR2 from the germline V gene are MNHEY and SMNVEV (reference sequence). Trimming took 7 bases from V and 8 from J, leaving 12 bases between them. CDR3 length: 12 residues. CDR3 amino acids: CASISLGDEQFF. The CDR3 bases are TGTGCCAGCATCTCTCTTGGCGATGAGCAGTTCTTC.

This rearrangement joins TRBV29-1 to TRBJ2-7; 8 bases match TRBD1. Looked up from germline, CDR1 is SQVTM and CDR2 is ANQGSEA. This CDR3 is built from 15 residues. V lost 6 bases to trimming and J lost 3 bases; unmatched junction nucleotides: 13. The chain's CDR3 is CSVGPLTGDLYEQYF. CDR3 nucleotide sequence: TGCAGCGTGGGCCCGCTGACAGGGGATCTCTACGAGCAGTACTTC.

CDR3 in amino acids: CASSPGARNQPQHF. The CDR3, as DNA: TGTGCCAGCTCACCAGGGGCCAGGAATCAGCCCCAGCATTTT. The chain has TRBV18 and TRBJ1-5, with D maybe TRBD1 (5 bases). V lost 2 bases to trimming and J lost 4 bases, with 9 bases between them. CDR3 size: 14 residues. Germline V lookup: CDR1 KGHSH, CDR2 LQKENI.

To note about this clonotype: The junction shows a germline mismatch at one end, possibly a read error. This chain's CDR3 is CASSPTGRVETQYF. The CDR3 DNA is TGTGCTAGCAGCCCAACAGGGAGGGTAGAGACCCAGTACTTC. The rearrangement joins TRBV7-7 to TRBJ2-5; a possible D gene is TRBD2 (7 bases). Per the germline V gene, CDR1 is SSHAT and CDR2 is FNYEAQ (reference sequence). This CDR3 contains 14 residues.

The V and J genes are TRBV7-6 and TRBJ2-5; D gene unclear. The CDR3 is 16 amino acids. Deletions cut 3 bases from V and 5 bases from J, with 19 bases between. Looked up from germline, CDR1 is SGHVS and CDR2 is FNYEAQ. The CDR3 is CASSFWSVQLGETQYF. The CDR3 region has the DNA TGTGCCAGCAGCTTCTGGAGCGTTCAGCTGGGGGAGACCCAGTACTTC. The full variable domain, with the rest looked up from reference TRBV7-6 and TRBJ2-5, is GAGVSQSPRYKVTKRGQDVALRCDPISGHVSLYWYRQALGQGPEFLTYFNYEAQQDKSGLPNDRFSAERPEGSISTLTIQRTEQRDSAMYRCASSFWSVQLGETQYFGPGTRLLVL.

This clonotype was seen a few times. The CDR3 loop reads CATSDQQGARDTGELFF. The CDR3 nucleotides are TGTGCCACCAGTGACCAACAGGGGGCAAGGGACACCGGGGAGCTGTTTTTT. V usage is TRBV24-1 and J usage is TRBJ2-2; 9 bases agree with TRBD1. Germline CDR1 reads KGHDR; CDR2 reads SFDVKD. CDR3 length equals 17 residues. V shed 4 bases and J 3 bases; nucleotides not matched to a gene: 8.

The gene calls are TRBV4-1 and TRBJ2-3, with 8 bases lining up with TRBD1. From germline, CDR1 is MGHRA and CDR2 YSYEKL. The CDR3 runs 16 residues. V trimming: 0 bases; J trimming: 6 bases; junction bases outside the gene matches: 8. The CDR3, as DNA: TGCGCCAGCAGCCAAGACTCCACAGGGGGGTGGGATACGCAGTATTTT. Its protein is CASSQDSTGGWDTQYF.

V gene TRBV5-1 combines with J gene TRBJ2-5, with a tentative D call TRBD1 (6 bases). V was clipped by 7 bases and J by 5 bases, with 18 bases between them. The CDR3 extends over 14 amino acids. CDR1 and CDR2 from the germline V gene are SGHRS and YFSETQ. The chain's CDR3 is CASCRTGFRETQYF. DNA for the CDR3: TGCGCCAGCTGTCGAACAGGGTTCCGGGAGACCCAGTACTTC.

The chain is built from TRBV3-1 and TRBJ2-7; 8 nucleotides agree with TRBD2. Germline lookup yields CDR1 LGHDT and CDR2 YNNKEL (reference sequence). Trimming took 1 base from V and 2 from J; bases not matched to a gene: 4. The CDR3 has 15 amino acids. The CDR3 is CASSQGLATTYEQYF. The CDR3 DNA sequence: TGTGCCAGCAGCCAAGGACTAGCGACGACCTACGAGCAGTACTTC.

The chain combines TRBV12-3 or TRBV12-4 with TRBJ1-1, with TRBD1 identical over 7 bases. The CDR3 spans 18 residues. The trim removed 6 bases at V and 0 bases at J, leaving 16 bases unmatched. CDR3 loop: CASRFSWDSERMNTEAFF. CDR3 in DNA: TGTGCCAGCAGATTCTCCTGGGACAGCGAACGCATGAACACTGAAGCTTTCTTT.

This sequence joins TRBV7-6 and TRBJ2-5, with 9 bases lining up with TRBD2. The germline CDR1 and CDR2 sequences are SGHVS and FNYEAQ. The CDR3 loop spans 15 amino acids. V lost 2 bases, J lost 5 bases, and 6 bases stayed unmatched. CDR3 sequence: CASSLLGTSTETQYF. CDR3 DNA sequence: TGTGCCAGCAGCTTACTCGGGACTAGCACCGAGACCCAGTACTTC.

The chain links TRBV12-3 or TRBV12-4 to TRBJ2-5, with 9 bases aligning to TRBD1. The CDR3 is 14 amino acids. Trimming cost V 4 bases and J 5 bases; bases outside gene matches: 5. Written as DNA, the CDR3 is TGTGCCAGCAGTTCAACAGGGGGCTGGGAGACCCAGTACTTC. The encoded protein is CASSSTGGWETQYF.

V usage is TRBV12-3 or TRBV12-4 and J usage is TRBJ2-7, with D tentatively TRBD2 (5 bases). This CDR3 is 13 amino acids long. V dropped 5 bases and J dropped 6 bases, with 14 bases sitting between them. The CDR3 DNA follows: TGTGCCAGCAGTACCGACCGGGGAGTCGAGCAGTACTTC. This sequence encodes CASSTDRGVEQYF.

This clonotype appeared a few times. This chain joins TRBV20-1 and TRBJ1-4; D perhaps matches TRBD1 (6 bases). V shed 3 bases and J shed 8 bases, with 19 bases lying between them. Germline V gives CDR1 DFQATT, CDR2 SNEGSKA (reference sequence). The CDR3 sequence is 15 residues long. The CDR3 DNA sequence: TGCAGTGCTAGGGGAATACAGGGAATGAGGGAAAAACTGTTTTTT. This encodes CSARGIQGMREKLFF.

This clonotype was seen repeatedly, ten times or more. The chain couples TRBV18 to TRBJ2-3, with D unclear. The CDR3 sequence is 14 residues long. The germline gives CDR1 KGHSH, CDR2 LQKENI. V gave up 0 bases and J gave up 4 bases, with 8 bases separating them. The CDR3: CASSPPILADTQYF. DNA of the CDR3: TGTGCCAGCTCACCACCCATTTTGGCAGATACGCAGTATTTT.

The rearrangement uses TRBV7-6 and TRBJ2-5; weak D call: TRBD2 (5 bases). The CDR3 covers 14 residues. V was shortened by 4 bases and J by 5 bases, with 14 bases between the two germline ends. Germline CDR1 is SGHVS and CDR2 is FNYEAQ. The CDR3: CASSSGGPVETQYF. For the CDR3, the DNA is TGTGCCAGCAGCTCCGGAGGCCCAGTGGAGACCCAGTACTTC. The full variable domain, in which reference TRBV7-6 and TRBJ2-5 provide the parts outside the CDR3, is GAGVSQSPRYKVTKRGQDVALRCDPISGHVSLYWYRQALGQGPEFLTYFNYEAQQDKSGLPNDRFSAERPEGSISTLTIQRTEQRDSAMYRCASSSGGPVETQYFGPGTRLLVL.

The rearrangement links TRBV13 to TRBJ2-2, with D tentatively TRBD2 (5 bases). V was shortened by 4 bases and J by 0 bases, with 21 bases between the two germline ends. Germline CDR1 and CDR2: PRHDT and FYEKMQ (reference sequence). CDR3 size: 19 residues. The chain's CDR3 is CASSYSKPWTDSNTGELFF. In nucleotides, the CDR3 is TGTGCCAGCAGCTATTCTAAACCTTGGACGGACTCGAACACCGGGGAGCTGTTTTTT.

This chain joins TRBV20-1 and TRBJ2-7, with D perhaps being TRBD1 or TRBD2 (5 bases each). The CDR3 is made up of 12 amino acids. Trimming removed 3 bases at V and 2 bases at J, with 8 bases between. Per germline, CDR1 DFQATT and CDR2 SNEGSKA (reference sequence). The CDR3 nucleotides are TGCAGTGCTAGCGGGGCCGCCTACGAGCAGTACTTC. Its translation: CSASGAAYEQYF.

A note on this clonotype: The junction shows a germline mismatch at one end, possibly a read error. This chain links TRBV7-2 with TRBJ1-3; unclear D gene. CDR3 size: 15 residues. The germline V gene encodes CDR1 SGHTA and CDR2 FQGNSA. For the CDR3, the DNA is TGTGCCGGCAGCTTTACGGGGAACTCTGGAAACACCATATATTTT. This encodes CAGSFTGNSGNTIYF.

The gene calls are TRBV7-2 and TRBJ1-3, with TRBD1 identical over 7 bases. J was trimmed by 3 bases and V by 5 bases; bases with no gene match: 1. CDR1 SGHTA and CDR2 FQGNSA come from the germline V gene. This CDR3 has 13 amino acids. The CDR3 region has the DNA TGTGCCAGCAGCAGGGACAGTGGAAACACCATATATTTT. Protein product: CASSRDSGNTIYF. Looking up the rest from reference TRBV7-2 and TRBJ1-3 gives the full variable domain: GAGVSQSPSNKVTEKGKDVELRCDPISGHTALYWYRQSLGQGLEFLIYFQGNSAPDKSGLPSDRFSAERTGGSVSTLTIQRTQQEDSAVYLCASSRDSGNTIYFGEGSWLTVV.

This clonotype has just a few counts. The chain couples TRBV6-5 to TRBJ2-7; 9 positions agree with TRBD1. CDR3 size: 14 residues. Germline V gene lookup returns CDR1 MNHEY and CDR2 SVGAGI. Germline trimming cut 6 bases from V and 5 bases from J; bases unmatched to any gene: 8. CDR3 in DNA: TGTGCCAGCAGGGGGGACAGGGTAGCCGACGAGCAGTACTTC. Residues: CASRGDRVADEQYF.

The chain couples TRBV4-2 to TRBJ2-1; unclear D gene. Per the germline V gene, CDR1 is LGHNA and CDR2 is YNFKEQ. CDR3 length equals 11 residues. Trimming cost V 1 base and J 9 bases, with 4 bases left between them. The CDR3 DNA sequence: TGTGCCAGCAGCCAAGCACGTGAGCAGTTCTTC. It encodes CASSQAREQFF.

The rearrangement links TRBV9 to TRBJ2-1; tentative D call: TRBD1 (6 bases). V lost 0 bases, J lost 8 bases, and 12 bases lay in between. Germline V CDR1 and CDR2: SGDLS, YYNGEE. The CDR3 is 14 amino acids. The CDR3 region is CASSVVGAQHEQFF. CDR3 DNA: TGTGCCAGCAGCGTAGTGGGGGCGCAGCATGAGCAGTTCTTC.

The count of this clonotype is one. This may stem from a read error, because a much larger clone lies one nucleotide away. The rearrangement links TRBV7-2 to TRBJ2-7, with D uncertain. The germline gives CDR1 SGHTA, CDR2 FQGNSA. The V gene lost 4 bases and the J gene lost 4 bases, with 5 bases spanning the gap. This CDR3 is 11 amino acids long. CDR3 bases: TGTACCAGCAGCTCCCGATACGAGCAGTACTTC. Amino acids: CTSSSRYEQYF. The full variable domain, rest sourced from reference TRBV7-2 and TRBJ2-7, is GAGVSQSPSNKVTEKGKDVELRCDPISGHTALYWYRQSLGQGLEFLIYFQGNSAPDKSGLPSDRFSAERTGGSVSTLTIQRTQQEDSAVYLCTSSSRYEQYFGPGTRLTVT.